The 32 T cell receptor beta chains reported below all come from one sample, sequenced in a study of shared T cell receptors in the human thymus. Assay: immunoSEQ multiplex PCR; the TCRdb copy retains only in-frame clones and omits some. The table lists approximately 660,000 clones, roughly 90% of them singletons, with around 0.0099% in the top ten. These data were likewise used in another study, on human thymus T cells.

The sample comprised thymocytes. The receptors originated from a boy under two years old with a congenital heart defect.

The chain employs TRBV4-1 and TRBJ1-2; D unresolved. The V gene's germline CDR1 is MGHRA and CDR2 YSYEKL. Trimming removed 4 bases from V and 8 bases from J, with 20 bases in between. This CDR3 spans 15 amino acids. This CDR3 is CASSPVGVSYWGYTF. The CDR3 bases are TGCGCCAGCAGCCCCGTCGGGGTGAGCTACTGGGGCTACACCTTC.

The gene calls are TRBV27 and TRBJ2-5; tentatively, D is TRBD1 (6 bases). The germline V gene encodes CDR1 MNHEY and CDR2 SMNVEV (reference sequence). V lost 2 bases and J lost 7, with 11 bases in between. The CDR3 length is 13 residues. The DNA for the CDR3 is TGTGCCAGCAGTTTAACAGGGTCTCGGACCCAGTACTTC. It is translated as CASSLTGSRTQYF.

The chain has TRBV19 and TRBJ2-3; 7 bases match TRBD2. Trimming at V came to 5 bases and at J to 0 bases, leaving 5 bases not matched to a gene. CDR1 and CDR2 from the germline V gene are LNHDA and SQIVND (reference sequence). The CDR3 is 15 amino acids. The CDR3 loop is CASSDSGSSTDTQYF. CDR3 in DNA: TGTGCCAGTAGTGATAGCGGGTCTAGCACAGATACGCAGTATTTT. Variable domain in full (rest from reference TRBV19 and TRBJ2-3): DGGITQSPKYLFRKEGQNVTLSCEQNLNHDAMYWYRQDPGQGLRLIYYSQIVNDFQKGDIAEGYSVSREKKESFPLTVTSAQKNPTAFYLCASSDSGSSTDTQYFGPGTRLTVL.

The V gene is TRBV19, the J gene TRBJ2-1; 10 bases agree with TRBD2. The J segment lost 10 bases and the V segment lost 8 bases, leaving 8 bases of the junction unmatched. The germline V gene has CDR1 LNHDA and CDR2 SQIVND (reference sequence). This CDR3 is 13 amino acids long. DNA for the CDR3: TGTGCCAGTTGGGGGGGGACTAGCGAAGAGCAGTTCTTC. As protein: CASWGGTSEEQFF.

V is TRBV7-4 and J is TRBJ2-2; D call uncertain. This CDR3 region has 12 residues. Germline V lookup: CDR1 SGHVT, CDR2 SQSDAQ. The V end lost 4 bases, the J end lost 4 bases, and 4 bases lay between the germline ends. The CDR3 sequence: CASSSSTGELFF. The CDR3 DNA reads TGTGCCAGCAGCTCCAGCACCGGGGAGCTGTTTTTT.

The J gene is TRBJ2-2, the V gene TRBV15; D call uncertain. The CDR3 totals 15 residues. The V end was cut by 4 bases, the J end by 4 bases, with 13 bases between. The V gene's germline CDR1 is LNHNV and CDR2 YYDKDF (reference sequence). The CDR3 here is CATSIEPTPTGELFF. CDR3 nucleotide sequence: TGTGCCACCAGCATTGAACCAACTCCCACCGGGGAGCTGTTTTTT.

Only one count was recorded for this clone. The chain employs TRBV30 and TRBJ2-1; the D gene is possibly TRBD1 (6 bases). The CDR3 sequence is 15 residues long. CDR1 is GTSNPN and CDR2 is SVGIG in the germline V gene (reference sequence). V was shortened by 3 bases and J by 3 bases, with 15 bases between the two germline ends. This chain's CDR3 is CAWSARQGYYNEQFF. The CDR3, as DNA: TGTGCCTGGAGCGCCCGGCAGGGGTACTACAATGAGCAGTTCTTC.

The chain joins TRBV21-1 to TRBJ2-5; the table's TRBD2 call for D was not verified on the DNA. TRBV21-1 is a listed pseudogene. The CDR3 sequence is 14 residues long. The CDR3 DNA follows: TGTGCCAGCAGCAAAGAACTATCGGTTGAGACCCAGTACTTC. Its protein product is CASSKELSVETQYF.

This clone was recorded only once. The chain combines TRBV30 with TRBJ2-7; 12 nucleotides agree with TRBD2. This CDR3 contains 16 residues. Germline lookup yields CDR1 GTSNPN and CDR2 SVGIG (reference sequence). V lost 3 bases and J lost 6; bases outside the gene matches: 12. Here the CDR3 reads CAWSTFPTSGSLEQYF. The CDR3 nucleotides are TGTGCCTGGAGCACATTCCCGACTAGCGGGAGCCTCGAGCAGTACTTC.

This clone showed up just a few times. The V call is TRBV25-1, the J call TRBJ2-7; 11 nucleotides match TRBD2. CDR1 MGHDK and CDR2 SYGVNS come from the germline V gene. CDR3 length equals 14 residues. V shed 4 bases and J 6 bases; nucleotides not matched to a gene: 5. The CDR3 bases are TGTGCCAGCAGTGTAGCGGGAGGGCCTCCCGAGCAGTACTTC. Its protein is CASSVAGGPPEQYF.

The CDR3 nucleotides read TGTGCCAGTGAGGGGGGGGCCTACGAGCAGTACTTC. This codes for CASEGGAYEQYF. The chain uses TRBV2 and TRBJ2-7; a possible D gene is TRBD2 (7 bases). Germline V gene lookup returns CDR1 SNHLY and CDR2 FYNNEI. CDR3 length equals 12 residues. The V gene lost 9 bases and the J gene lost 2 bases, with 11 bases spanning the gap.

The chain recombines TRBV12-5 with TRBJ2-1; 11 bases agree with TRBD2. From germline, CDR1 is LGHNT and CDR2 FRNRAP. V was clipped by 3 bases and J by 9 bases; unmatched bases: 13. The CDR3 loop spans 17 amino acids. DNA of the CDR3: TGTGCTAGTGGTTTTCCCCAACTAGCGGGAGTAGGAAGTGAGCAGTTCTTC. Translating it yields CASGFPQLAGVGSEQFF. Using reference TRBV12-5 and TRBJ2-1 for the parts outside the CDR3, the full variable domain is DARVTQTPRHKVTEMGQEVTMRCQPILGHNTVFWYRQTMMQGLELLAYFRNRAPLDDSGMPKDRFSAEMPDATLATLKIQPSEPRDSAVYFCASGFPQLAGVGSEQFFGPGTRLTVL.

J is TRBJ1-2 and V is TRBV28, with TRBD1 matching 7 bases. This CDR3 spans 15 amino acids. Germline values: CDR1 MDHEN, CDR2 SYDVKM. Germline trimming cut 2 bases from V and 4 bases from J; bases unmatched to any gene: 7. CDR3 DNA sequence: TGTGCCAGCAGTTTAAGGGAACAGGGGTTCTATGGCTACACCTTC. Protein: CASSLREQGFYGYTF.

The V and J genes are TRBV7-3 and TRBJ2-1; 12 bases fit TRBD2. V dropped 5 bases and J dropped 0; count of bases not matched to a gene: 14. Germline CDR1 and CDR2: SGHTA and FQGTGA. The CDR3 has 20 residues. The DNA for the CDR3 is TGTGCCAGCAGCAAAGGGGGCCTAGCGGGAGGGCCGGGCTCCTACAATGAGCAGTTCTTC. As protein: CASSKGGLAGGPGSYNEQFF.

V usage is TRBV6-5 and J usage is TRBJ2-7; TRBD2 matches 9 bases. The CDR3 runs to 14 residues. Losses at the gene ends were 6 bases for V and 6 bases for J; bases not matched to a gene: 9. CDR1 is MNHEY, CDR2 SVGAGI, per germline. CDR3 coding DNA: TGTGCCAGCAGGGAGGCGGGAGGGCCCTCCGAGCAGTACTTC. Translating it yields CASREAGGPSEQYF.

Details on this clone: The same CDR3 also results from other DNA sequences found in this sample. The chain's CDR3 is CASSPDRGNQPQHF. For the CDR3, the DNA is TGTGCCAGCAGCCCTGACAGGGGCAATCAGCCCCAGCATTTT. V gene TRBV6-5 combines with J gene TRBJ1-5; TRBD1 agrees at 7 bases. The CDR3 totals 14 residues. Germline CDR1 reads MNHEY; CDR2 reads SVGAGI. Trimming removed 6 bases from V and 2 bases from J; junction bases left unmatched: 4.

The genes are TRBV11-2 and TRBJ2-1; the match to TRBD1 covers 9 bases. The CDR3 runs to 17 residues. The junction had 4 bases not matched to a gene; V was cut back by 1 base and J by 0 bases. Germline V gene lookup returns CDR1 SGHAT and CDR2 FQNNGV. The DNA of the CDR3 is TGTGCCAGCAGCTTAGGAGGGACAGGGCCCTCCTACAATGAGCAGTTCTTC. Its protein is CASSLGGTGPSYNEQFF.

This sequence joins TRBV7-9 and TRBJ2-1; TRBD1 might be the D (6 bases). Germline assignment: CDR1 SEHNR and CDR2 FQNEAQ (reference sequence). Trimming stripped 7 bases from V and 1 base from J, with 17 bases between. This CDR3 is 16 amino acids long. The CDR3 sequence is CASTDQMGQSYNEQFF. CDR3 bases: TGTGCCAGCACCGATCAAATGGGACAATCCTACAATGAGCAGTTCTTC. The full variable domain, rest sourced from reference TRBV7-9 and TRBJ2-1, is DTGVSQNPRHKITKRGQNVTFRCDPISEHNRLYWYRQTLGQGPEFLTYFQNEAQLEKSRLLSDRFSAERPKGSFSTLEIQRTEQGDSAMYLCASTDQMGQSYNEQFFGPGTRLTVL.

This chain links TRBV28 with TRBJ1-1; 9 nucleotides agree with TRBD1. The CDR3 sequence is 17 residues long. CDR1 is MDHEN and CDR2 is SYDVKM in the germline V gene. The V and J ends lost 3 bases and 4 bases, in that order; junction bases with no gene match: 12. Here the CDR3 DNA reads TGTGCCAGCAGTTTCTTCTCCTACAGGGGGCGAAGCACTGAAGCTTTCTTT. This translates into CASSFFSYRGRSTEAFF.

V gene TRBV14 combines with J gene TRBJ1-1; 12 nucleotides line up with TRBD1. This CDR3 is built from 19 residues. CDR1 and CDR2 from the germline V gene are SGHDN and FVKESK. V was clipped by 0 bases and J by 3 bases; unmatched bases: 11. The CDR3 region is CASSQEKGPRDRGHTEAFF. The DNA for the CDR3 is TGTGCCAGCAGCCAAGAGAAGGGGCCCAGGGACAGGGGGCACACTGAAGCTTTCTTT. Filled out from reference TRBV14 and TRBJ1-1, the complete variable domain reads EAGVTQFPSHSVIEKGQTVTLRCDPISGHDNLYWYRRVMGKEIKFLLHFVKESKQDESGMPNNRFLAERTGGTYSTLKVQPAELEDSGVYFCASSQEKGPRDRGHTEAFFGQGTRLTVV.

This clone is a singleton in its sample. The CDR3 DNA sequence: TGTGCCAGCAGCCCCGGGACTAGCGGGACACCTAGCACAGATACGCAGTATTTT. It is translated as CASSPGTSGTPSTDTQYF. The chain joins TRBV7-8 to TRBJ2-3, with 13 bases aligning to TRBD2. CDR1 and CDR2 from the germline V gene are SGHVS and FQNEAQ. The trim removed 5 bases at V and 0 bases at J, leaving 8 bases unmatched. This CDR3 comprises 18 residues.

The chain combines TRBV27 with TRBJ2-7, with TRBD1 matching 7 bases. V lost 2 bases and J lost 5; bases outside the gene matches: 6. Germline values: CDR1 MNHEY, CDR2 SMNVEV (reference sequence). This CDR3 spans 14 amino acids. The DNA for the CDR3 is TGTGCCAGCAGTTTAGGACAGGACCCCGACGAGCAGTACTTC. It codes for CASSLGQDPDEQYF.

The DNA for the CDR3 is TGTGCCAGCAGCTTAGCGCGACAGGCGAACACTGAAGCTTTCTTT. Amino acid sequence: CASSLARQANTEAFF. V gene TRBV13 combines with J gene TRBJ1-1; weak D call: TRBD1 (6 bases). Germline CDR1 reads PRHDT; CDR2 reads FYEKMQ (reference sequence). The CDR3 covers 15 residues. Trimming stripped 1 base from V and 1 base from J, with 10 bases between. The full variable domain, in which reference TRBV13 and TRBJ1-1 provide the parts outside the CDR3, is AAGVIQSPRHLIKEKRETATLKCYPIPRHDTVYWYQQGPGQDPQFLISFYEKMQSDKGSIPDRFSAQQFSDYHSELNMSSLELGDSALYFCASSLARQANTEAFFGQGTRLTVV.

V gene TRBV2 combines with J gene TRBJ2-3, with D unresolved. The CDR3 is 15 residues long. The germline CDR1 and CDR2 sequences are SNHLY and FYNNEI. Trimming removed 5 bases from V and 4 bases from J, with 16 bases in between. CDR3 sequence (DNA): TGTGCCAGCAGTAAAGGACGGCTTCAGGCAGATACGCAGTATTTT. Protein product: CASSKGRLQADTQYF.

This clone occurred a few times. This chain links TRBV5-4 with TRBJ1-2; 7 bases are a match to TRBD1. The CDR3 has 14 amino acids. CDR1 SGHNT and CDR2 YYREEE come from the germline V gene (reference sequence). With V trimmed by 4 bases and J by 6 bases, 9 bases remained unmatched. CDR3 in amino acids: CASSPGGRGDGYTF. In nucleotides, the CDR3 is TGTGCCAGCAGCCCCGGCGGCAGGGGGGATGGCTACACCTTC.

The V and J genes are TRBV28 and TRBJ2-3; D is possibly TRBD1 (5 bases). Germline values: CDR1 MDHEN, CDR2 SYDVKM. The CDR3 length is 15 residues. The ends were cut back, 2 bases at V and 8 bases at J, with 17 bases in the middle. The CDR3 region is CASSLIGAKLPTQYF. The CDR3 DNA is TGTGCCAGCAGTTTAATAGGGGCCAAACTCCCTACGCAGTATTTT.

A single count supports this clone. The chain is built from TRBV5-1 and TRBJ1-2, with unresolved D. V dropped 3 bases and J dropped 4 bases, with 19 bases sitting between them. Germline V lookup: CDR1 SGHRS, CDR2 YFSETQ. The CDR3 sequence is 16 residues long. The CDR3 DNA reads TGCGCCAGCAGCTCGGAGTCGGGAACCCTTTTCTATGGCTACACCTTC. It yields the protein CASSSESGTLFYGYTF.

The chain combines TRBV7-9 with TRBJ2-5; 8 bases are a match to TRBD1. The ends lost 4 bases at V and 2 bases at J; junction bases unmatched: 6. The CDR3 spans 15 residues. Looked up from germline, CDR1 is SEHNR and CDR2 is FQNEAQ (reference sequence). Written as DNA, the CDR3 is TGTGCCAGCAGCTCGTCGGACAGGGCACAAGAGACCCAGTACTTC. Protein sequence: CASSSSDRAQETQYF.

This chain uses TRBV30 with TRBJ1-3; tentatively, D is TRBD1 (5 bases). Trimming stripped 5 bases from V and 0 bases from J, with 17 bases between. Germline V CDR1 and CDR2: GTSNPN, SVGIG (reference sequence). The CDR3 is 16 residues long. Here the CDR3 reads CAWGSGGSNSGNTIYF. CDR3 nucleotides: TGTGCCTGGGGCTCCGGGGGTTCTAACTCTGGAAACACCATATATTTT.

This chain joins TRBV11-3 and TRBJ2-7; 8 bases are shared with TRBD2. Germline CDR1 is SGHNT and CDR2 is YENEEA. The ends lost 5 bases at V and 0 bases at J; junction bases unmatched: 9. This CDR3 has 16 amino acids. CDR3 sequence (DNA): TGTGCCAGCAGCCTCCCCGAGCGGGAGAGCTCCTACGAGCAGTACTTC. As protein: CASSLPERESSYEQYF.

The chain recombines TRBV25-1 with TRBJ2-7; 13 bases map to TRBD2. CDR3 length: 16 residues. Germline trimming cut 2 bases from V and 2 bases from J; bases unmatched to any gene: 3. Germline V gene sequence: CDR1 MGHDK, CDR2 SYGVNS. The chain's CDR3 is CASSEMGLAGPYEQYF. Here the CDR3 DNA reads TGTGCCAGCAGTGAAATGGGACTAGCGGGGCCCTACGAGCAGTACTTC.

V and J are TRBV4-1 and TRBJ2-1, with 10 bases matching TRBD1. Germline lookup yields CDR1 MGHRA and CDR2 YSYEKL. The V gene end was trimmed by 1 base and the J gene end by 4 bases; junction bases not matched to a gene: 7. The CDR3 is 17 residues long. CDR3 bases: TGCGCCAGCAGCCAAGCCGAACCGGGACAGGGGTACAATGAGCAGTTCTTC. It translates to CASSQAEPGQGYNEQFF.